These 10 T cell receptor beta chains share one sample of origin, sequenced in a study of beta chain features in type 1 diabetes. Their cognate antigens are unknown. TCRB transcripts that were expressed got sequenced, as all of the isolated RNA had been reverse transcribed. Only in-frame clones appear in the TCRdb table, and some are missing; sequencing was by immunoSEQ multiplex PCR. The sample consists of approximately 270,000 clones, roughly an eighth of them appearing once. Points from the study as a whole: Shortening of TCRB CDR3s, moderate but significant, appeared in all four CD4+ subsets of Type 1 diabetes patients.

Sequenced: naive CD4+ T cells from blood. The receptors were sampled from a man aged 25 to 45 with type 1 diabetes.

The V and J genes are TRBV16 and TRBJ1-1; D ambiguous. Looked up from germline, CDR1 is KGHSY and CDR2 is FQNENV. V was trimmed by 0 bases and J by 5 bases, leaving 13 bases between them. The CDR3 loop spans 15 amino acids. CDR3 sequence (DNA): TGTGCCAGCAGCCAATCGAGGCGGGTACGTACTGAAGCTTTCTTT. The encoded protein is CASSQSRRVRTEAFF.

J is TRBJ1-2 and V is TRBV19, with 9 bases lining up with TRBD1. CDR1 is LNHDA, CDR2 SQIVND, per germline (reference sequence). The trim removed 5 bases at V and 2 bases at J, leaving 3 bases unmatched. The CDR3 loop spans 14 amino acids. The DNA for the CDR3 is TGTGCCAGTAGTGCCGGACAGGGGAACTATGGCTACACCTTC. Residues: CASSAGQGNYGYTF.

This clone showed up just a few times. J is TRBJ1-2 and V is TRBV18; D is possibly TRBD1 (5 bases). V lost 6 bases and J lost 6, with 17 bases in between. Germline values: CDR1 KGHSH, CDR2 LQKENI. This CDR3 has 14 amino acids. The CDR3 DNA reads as TGTGCCAGCTCGCCTATCGTGGGGGAGGATGGCTACACCTTC. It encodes CASSPIVGEDGYTF.

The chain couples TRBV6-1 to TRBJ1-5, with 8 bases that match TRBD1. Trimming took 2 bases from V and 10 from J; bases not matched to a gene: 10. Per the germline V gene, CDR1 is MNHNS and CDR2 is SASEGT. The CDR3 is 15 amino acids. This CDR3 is CASSEFGQGEGPQHF. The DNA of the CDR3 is TGTGCCAGCAGTGAATTCGGACAGGGCGAAGGTCCCCAGCATTTT.

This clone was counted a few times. The CDR3 sequence: CASSRDRVGSDTQYF. The CDR3 DNA reads TGTGCCAGCAGCCGAGACAGGGTCGGATCAGATACGCAGTATTTT. The V call is TRBV2, the J call TRBJ2-3, with TRBD1 identical over 7 bases. Germline CDR1 SNHLY, CDR2 FYNNEI. Trimming took 6 bases from V and 4 from J; bases not matched to a gene: 10. CDR3 length equals 15 residues.

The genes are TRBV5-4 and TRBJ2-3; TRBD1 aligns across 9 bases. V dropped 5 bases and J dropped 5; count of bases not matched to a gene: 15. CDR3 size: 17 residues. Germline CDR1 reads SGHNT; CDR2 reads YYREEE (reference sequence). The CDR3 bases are TGTGCCAGCAGTCGCCGTCCGACAGGGGGAGGGGGAGATACGCAGTATTTT. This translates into CASSRRPTGGGGDTQYF.

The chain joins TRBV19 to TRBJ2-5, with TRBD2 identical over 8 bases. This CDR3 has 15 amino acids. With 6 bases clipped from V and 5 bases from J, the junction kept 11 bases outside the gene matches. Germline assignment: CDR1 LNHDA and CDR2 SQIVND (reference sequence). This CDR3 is CASSTLSAGEETQYF. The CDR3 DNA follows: TGTGCCAGTAGCACCCTGTCAGCGGGGGAGGAGACCCAGTACTTC.

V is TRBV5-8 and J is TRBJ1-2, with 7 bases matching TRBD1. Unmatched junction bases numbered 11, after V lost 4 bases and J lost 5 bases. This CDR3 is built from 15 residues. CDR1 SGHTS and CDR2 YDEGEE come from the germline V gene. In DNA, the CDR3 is TGTGCCAGCAGCCGCGGGACAGTCGATACGTATGGCTACACCTTC. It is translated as CASSRGTVDTYGYTF.

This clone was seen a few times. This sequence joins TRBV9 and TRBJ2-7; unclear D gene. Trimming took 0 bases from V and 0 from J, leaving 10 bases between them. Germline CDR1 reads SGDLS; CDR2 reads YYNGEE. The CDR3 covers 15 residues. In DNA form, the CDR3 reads TGTGCCAGCAGCGTAGGGGCATCCAGCTCCTACGAGCAGTACTTC. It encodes CASSVGASSSYEQYF.

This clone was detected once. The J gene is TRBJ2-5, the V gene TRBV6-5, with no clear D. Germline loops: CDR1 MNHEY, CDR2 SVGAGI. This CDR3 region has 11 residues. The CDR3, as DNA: TGTGCTACCGGGTTGTTGGAGACCCAGTACTTC. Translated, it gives CATGLLETQYF.